The clone carrying this T cell receptor (beta chain) occurred a few times. The CDR3 is made up of 17 amino acids. V dropped 6 bases and J dropped 0; count of bases not matched to a gene: 3. MiXCR, applied by TCRdb to the RT-PCR reads, yields one record per CDR3 protein. The data contain more than 550,000 distinct CDR3 sequences, 12% to 15% of them singletons. The TCR sequence derives from a female donor in good health, serving as a healthy control. Sequences were obtained from memory CD4+ T cells from blood. The chain carries TRBV12-3 or TRBV12-4 and TRBJ2-1; 15 nucleotides line up with TRBD2. The CDR3 DNA sequence: TGTGCCAGCAGGGGGACTAGCGGGAGGAGCTCCTACAATGAGCAGTTCTTC. This codes for CASRGTSGRSSYNEQFF.